This T cell receptor beta chain was identified in a study of post-analysis software for immune sequencing data. Overall study context: Relapsing-remitting, secondary progressive and progressive-relapsing multiple sclerosis were all included among the disease courses. Study-level points and caveats: Five or six TRBV segments appeared more often in patients than in controls, and TRBV5-6, TRBV5-1 and TRBV20-1 were among these. Among multiple sclerosis patients, normalized Chao1 diversity was significantly below that of controls.

Details on this clonotype: Its antigen is unknown.

cDNA libraries for TCR beta contained unique molecular identifiers. Using its own MiXCR run on the PCR reads, TCRdb lists one record per CDR3 protein. The sample has over 300,000 distinct CDR3 sequences; less than 35% are singletons. The V segment lost 2 bases and the J segment 5 bases; nucleotides outside the gene matches: 7. The germline V gene encodes CDR1 SEHNR and CDR2 FQNEAQ (reference sequence). The CDR3 contains 16 residues. The source of this sequence is a girl aged 5-17 years with multiple sclerosis. The chain carries TRBV7-9 and TRBJ2-1; 9 bases align to TRBD2. Input material: blood. CDR3 region: CASSLRVASGDNEQFF. The CDR3 DNA is TGTGCCAGCAGCTTAAGGGTGGCTAGCGGGGACAATGAGCAGTTCTTC.